The 27 T cell receptor beta chains presented below share a single source sample, sequenced in a study of technical replicates of blood from a handful of donors. Method: immunoSEQ multiplex PCR; TCRdb's copy keeps in-frame clones and lacks some. The profile shows about 70,000 clones, around 97% of them singletons. Sequenced: T cells isolated from PBMCs. Receptors were obtained from a human donor in good health.

The chain joins TRBV6-6 to TRBJ2-7; 8 bases are shared with TRBD1. After removal of 5 bases from V and 5 bases from J, the junction contained 8 bases not matched to a gene. Germline lookup yields CDR1 MNHNY and CDR2 SVGAGI (reference sequence). The CDR3 spans 14 residues. CDR3 DNA sequence: TGTGCCAGCAGTCTAGACAGGGGTCAGAACGAGCAGTACTTC. As protein: CASSLDRGQNEQYF.

The rearrangement joins TRBV4-1 to TRBJ1-1; TRBD1 matches at 9 bases. The ends lost 4 bases at V and 0 bases at J; junction bases unmatched: 3. In germline, CDR1 is MGHRA, CDR2 YSYEKL. The CDR3 spans 15 residues. The CDR3 loop reads CASSRGQGLNTEAFF. In DNA, the CDR3 is TGCGCCAGCAGCCGAGGACAGGGGCTGAACACTGAAGCTTTCTTT.

The J gene is TRBJ2-5, the V gene TRBV9, with D maybe TRBD2 (7 bases). CDR1 is SGDLS, CDR2 YYNGEE, per germline. Trimming shortened V by 3 bases and J by 7 bases, and 13 bases separated the two germline ends. This CDR3 has 13 residues. CDR3 DNA: TGTGCCAGCAGCGACTACAGGGAGGGGACCCAGTACTTC. Its protein product is CASSDYREGTQYF.

The gene calls are TRBV18 and TRBJ1-1; 11 nucleotides align to TRBD1. Looked up from germline, CDR1 is KGHSH and CDR2 is LQKENI. This CDR3 comprises 16 residues. Unmatched junction bases numbered 7, after V lost 4 bases and J lost 3 bases. CDR3 in DNA: TGTGCCAGCTCACTCGGACAGGGGGCGGGGGACACTGAAGCTTTCTTT. This codes for CASSLGQGAGDTEAFF. The full variable domain, with the rest looked up from reference TRBV18 and TRBJ1-1, is NAGVMQNPRHLVRRRGQEARLRCSPMKGHSHVYWYRQLPEEGLKFMVYLQKENIIDESGMPKERFSAEFPKEGPSILRIQQVVRGDSAAYFCASSLGQGAGDTEAFFGQGTRLTVV.

The V gene is TRBV6-4, the J gene TRBJ1-1; 12 positions agree with TRBD1. CDR3 size: 15 residues. CDR1 MRHNA and CDR2 SNTAGT come from the germline V gene. J lost 0 bases, V lost 6 bases, and 2 bases had no gene match. The CDR3 coding sequence is TGTGCCAGCAGAGGGACAGGGGGCTTGAACACTGAAGCTTTCTTT. Encoded protein: CASRGTGGLNTEAFF.

J is TRBJ2-7 and V is TRBV27; 7 bases map to TRBD2. V shed 6 bases, J shed 4 bases, and the junction held 9 bases outside the gene matches. The CDR3 spans 14 residues. Germline V gene data show CDR1 as MNHEY and CDR2 as SMNVEV (reference sequence). Here the CDR3 reads CASSSSGNRYEQYF. CDR3 DNA sequence: TGTGCCAGCAGCTCTAGCGGAAACCGTTACGAGCAGTACTTC.

The V call is TRBV7-6, the J call TRBJ2-7; D is unresolved. Trimming left V 5 bases short and J 0 bases short, with 14 bases between. Germline V gene sequence: CDR1 SGHVS, CDR2 FNYEAQ. The CDR3 is 15 residues long. The CDR3 loop is CASSPYSLTSYEQYF. CDR3 coding DNA: TGTGCCAGCAGCCCCTACAGTCTGACCTCCTACGAGCAGTACTTC.

The CDR3 DNA is TGTGCCAGCACGGGACAGGGAGACACCGGGGAGCTGTTTTTT. This codes for CASTGQGDTGELFF. The gene calls are TRBV25-1 and TRBJ2-2; TRBD1 aligns across 9 bases. Germline loops: CDR1 MGHDK, CDR2 SYGVNS. Trimming took 7 bases from V and 3 from J; bases not matched to a gene: 3. The CDR3 spans 14 residues.

The J gene is TRBJ2-3, the V gene TRBV29-1; 8 nucleotides align to TRBD2. J was trimmed by 0 bases and V by 8 bases; bases with no gene match: 13. The CDR3 has 16 amino acids. Germline lookup yields CDR1 SQVTM and CDR2 ANQGSEA. CDR3: CSNRTQGLASTDTQYF. The CDR3 DNA is TGCAGCAACAGAACCCAAGGACTAGCAAGCACAGATACGCAGTATTTT.

This rearrangement joins TRBV19 to TRBJ1-1; possibly TRBD1 for D (6 bases). Trimming stripped 5 bases from V and 3 bases from J, with 13 bases between. The CDR3 runs 14 residues. Per the germline V gene, CDR1 is LNHDA and CDR2 is SQIVND (reference sequence). The CDR3 sequence: CASSSPGGHTEAFF. The CDR3 coding sequence is TGTGCCAGTAGTTCCCCGGGGGGGCACACTGAAGCTTTCTTT.

The chain joins TRBV2 to TRBJ1-5; D gene unclear. Trimming shortened V by 7 bases and J by 1 base, and 14 bases separated the two germline ends. The CDR3 has 15 residues. Germline-derived CDR1 and CDR2 are SNHLY and FYNNEI. CDR3 amino acids: CASKAGITSNQPQHF. CDR3 DNA: TGTGCCAGCAAGGCGGGGATAACGAGCAATCAGCCCCAGCATTTT.

This clone was detected once. V and J are TRBV4-1 and TRBJ2-1, with 8 nucleotides matching TRBD2. The V segment lost 0 bases and the J segment 4 bases; nucleotides outside the gene matches: 11. The CDR3 covers 18 residues. Germline loops: CDR1 MGHRA, CDR2 YSYEKL. CDR3 bases: TGCGCCAGCAGCCAAGATAGTAGGAGCGGGAGTTCATACAATGAGCAGTTCTTC. Residues: CASSQDSRSGSSYNEQFF.

This clone was detected a few times. The chain uses TRBV2 and TRBJ2-1; tentative D call: TRBD2 (6 bases). This CDR3 is built from 13 residues. Germline V gives CDR1 SNHLY, CDR2 FYNNEI. Trimming cost V 3 bases and J 4 bases, with 7 bases left between them. The CDR3 loop reads CASSDGSYNEQFF. The CDR3, as DNA: TGTGCCAGCAGTGACGGGAGTTACAATGAGCAGTTCTTC.

This rearrangement joins TRBV2 to TRBJ2-7; 8 nucleotides align to TRBD2. The CDR3 contains 14 residues. CDR1 is SNHLY and CDR2 is FYNNEI in the germline V gene. V lost 6 bases and J lost 4; bases outside the gene matches: 8. The CDR3 region is CASRLPGGRYEQYF. The CDR3 coding sequence is TGTGCCAGCAGGCTCCCGGGAGGGCGATACGAGCAGTACTTC.

This sequence joins TRBV29-1 and TRBJ1-2, with no clear D. The CDR3 runs to 12 residues. The V gene lost 7 bases and the J gene lost 4 bases, with 13 bases spanning the gap. CDR1 is SQVTM, CDR2 ANQGSEA, per germline. The CDR3: CSAGRAVYGYTF. CDR3 bases: TGCAGCGCCGGGAGGGCAGTCTATGGCTACACCTTC.

The V call is TRBV27, the J call TRBJ1-2; tentative D call: TRBD1 (6 bases). V gave up 6 bases and J gave up 4 bases, with 18 bases separating them. Germline lookup yields CDR1 MNHEY and CDR2 SMNVEV (reference sequence). The CDR3 consists of 15 residues. CDR3 nucleotides: TGTGCCAGCAGAGCTGAGGCCAGGGGTGTCTATGGCTACACCTTC. This translates into CASRAEARGVYGYTF.

The chain uses TRBV5-1 and TRBJ1-1; 7 nucleotides align to TRBD1. CDR1 and CDR2 from the germline V gene are SGHRS and YFSETQ. This CDR3 contains 15 residues. The ends lost 3 bases at V and 4 bases at J; junction bases unmatched: 9. CDR3 nucleotides: TGCGCCAGCAGCTGGGGGGACAGATCGGTCACTGAAGCTTTCTTT. Translating it yields CASSWGDRSVTEAFF.

The CDR3 sequence is CASSPNRQGNQPQHF. The CDR3 DNA is TGTGCCAGCTCACCAAATCGTCAGGGCAATCAGCCCCAGCATTTT. The chain recombines TRBV18 with TRBJ1-5; D ambiguous. V was trimmed by 2 bases and J by 2 bases, leaving 10 bases between them. This CDR3 has 15 amino acids. CDR1 KGHSH and CDR2 LQKENI come from the germline V gene. Drawing the rest from reference TRBV18 and TRBJ1-5, the complete variable domain is NAGVMQNPRHLVRRRGQEARLRCSPMKGHSHVYWYRQLPEEGLKFMVYLQKENIIDESGMPKERFSAEFPKEGPSILRIQQVVRGDSAAYFCASSPNRQGNQPQHFGDGTRLSIL.

This clone was counted once. The chain carries TRBV7-9 and TRBJ2-2; 7 bases are shared with TRBD2. V was pared by 3 bases and J by 6 bases, with 7 bases of the junction left unmatched. Per germline, CDR1 SEHNR and CDR2 FQNEAQ (reference sequence). The CDR3 has 15 residues. The CDR3 reads CASSLLAGDPGELFF. CDR3 bases: TGTGCCAGCAGCTTGCTGGCGGGAGACCCCGGGGAGCTGTTTTTT.

The sample holds one count of this clone. The chain is built from TRBV7-9 and TRBJ2-2; TRBD1 is a possible D gene (5 bases). The CDR3 runs to 13 residues. Germline V gene data show CDR1 as SEHNR and CDR2 as FQNEAQ (reference sequence). V was trimmed by 0 bases and J by 6 bases, leaving 5 bases between them. The CDR3 spells CASSLAGAGELFF. CDR3 bases: TGTGCCAGCAGCTTAGCAGGGGCCGGGGAGCTGTTTTTT.

The CDR3, as DNA: TGTGCCAGCAGCGTACAGGGAAGGGCAAACTATGGCTACACCTTC. This encodes CASSVQGRANYGYTF. The chain recombines TRBV9 with TRBJ1-2; a possible D gene is TRBD1 (5 bases). Germline V gene data show CDR1 as SGDLS and CDR2 as YYNGEE. The CDR3 is 15 residues long. Trimming took off 1 base at V and 2 bases at J, with 12 bases between the two ends.

The rearrangement uses TRBV7-8 and TRBJ1-2; tentative D call: TRBD1 (5 bases). V shed 1 base and J shed 7 bases, with 13 bases lying between them. CDR3 length equals 14 residues. Germline V gives CDR1 SGHVS, CDR2 FQNEAQ. The CDR3 spells CASSLGGNQGGYTF. The CDR3 coding sequence is TGTGCCAGCAGCTTAGGGGGTAACCAGGGTGGCTACACCTTC.

This rearrangement joins TRBV7-7 to TRBJ2-5; 10 nucleotides align to TRBD2. In germline, CDR1 is SSHAT, CDR2 FNYEAQ (reference sequence). This CDR3 has 13 residues. The CDR3 loop is CAIRSGGGETQYF. CDR3 DNA: TGTGCTATTCGCAGCGGGGGGGGAGAGACCCAGTACTTC.

V gene TRBV5-1 combines with J gene TRBJ2-7; 11 bases agree with TRBD2. Germline V gene lookup returns CDR1 SGHRS and CDR2 YFSETQ. The CDR3 is 16 amino acids. Trimming at V came to 0 bases and at J to 3 bases, leaving 5 bases not matched to a gene. The CDR3, as DNA: TGCGCCAGCAGCTTGGACCCACTAGCGGGGGACTACGAGCAGTACTTC. It codes for CASSLDPLAGDYEQYF.

The rearrangement uses TRBV7-9 and TRBJ1-2; unclear D gene. The CDR3 runs to 13 residues. Germline V gives CDR1 SEHNR, CDR2 FQNEAQ (reference sequence). V was cut by 5 bases and J by 3 bases, with 10 bases left in between. The CDR3 loop reads CASSTGGYYGYTF. CDR3 coding DNA: TGTGCCAGCAGCACGGGAGGATACTATGGCTACACCTTC.

The chain recombines TRBV10-2 with TRBJ2-7, with D perhaps TRBD2 (6 bases). This CDR3 is 16 amino acids long. The germline CDR1 and CDR2 sequences are WSHSY and SAAADI. V was cut by 3 bases and J by 0 bases, with 15 bases left in between. This CDR3 reads CASSDEEGRVSYEQYF. The CDR3 DNA sequence: TGCGCCAGCAGTGATGAGGAGGGGCGTGTCTCCTACGAGCAGTACTTC.

This clone was seen once. V usage is TRBV5-1 and J usage is TRBJ1-5, with unresolved D. CDR3 length equals 14 residues. V lost 4 bases and J lost 7, with 15 bases in between. Per germline, CDR1 SGHRS and CDR2 YFSETQ. The DNA for the CDR3 is TGCGCCAGCAGCCCGATCTCCTTGGAGCAGCCCCAGCATTTT. Protein product: CASSPISLEQPQHF.